A few counts support the clone carrying this TCR beta chain. The antigen is not known. A junction end diverges from the germline sequence, so it may reflect a read error. The record originates from a study of T cells in Graves' hyperthyroidism and ophthalmopathy. Study conclusions and caveats: Most thyroid clonotypes expanded above 0.001 were also detected in blood.

The source material, RNA transcripts, was used to amplify TCR beta CDR3 regions. HTBI primers were the set used in a first-round RT-PCR of the TCR CDR3. MiXCR was run by TCRdb on the multiplex PCR reads, yielding one entry per CDR3 protein. The sample carries hundreds of thousands of distinct CDR3 sequences, around a quarter recorded once. The material sequenced was blood. The receptor was derived from a woman aged 25 to 39 with Graves' ophthalmopathy.

This CDR3 is CASSPLAGEYNEKFF. The CDR3 nucleotides read TGTGCCAGCTCCCCGCTAGCGGGTGAATACAATGAGAAGTTCTTC. This chain uses TRBV6-1 with TRBJ2-1; 8 bases line up with TRBD2. CDR3 length: 15 amino acids. Germline lookup yields CDR1 MNHNS and CDR2 SASEGT.